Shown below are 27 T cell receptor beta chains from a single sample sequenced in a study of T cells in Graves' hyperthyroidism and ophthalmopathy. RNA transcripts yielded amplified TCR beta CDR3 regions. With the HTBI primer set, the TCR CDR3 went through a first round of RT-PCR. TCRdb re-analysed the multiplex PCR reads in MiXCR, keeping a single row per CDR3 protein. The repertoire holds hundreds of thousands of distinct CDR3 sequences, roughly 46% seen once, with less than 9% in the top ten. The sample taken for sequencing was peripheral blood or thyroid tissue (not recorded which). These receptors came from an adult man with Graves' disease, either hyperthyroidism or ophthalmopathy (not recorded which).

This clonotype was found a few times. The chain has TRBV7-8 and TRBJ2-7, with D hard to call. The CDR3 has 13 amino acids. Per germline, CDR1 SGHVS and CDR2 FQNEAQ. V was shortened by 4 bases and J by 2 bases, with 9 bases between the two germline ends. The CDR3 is CASSSRGPYEQYF. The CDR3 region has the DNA TGTGCCAGCAGCTCCCGCGGACCCTACGAGCAGTACTTC.

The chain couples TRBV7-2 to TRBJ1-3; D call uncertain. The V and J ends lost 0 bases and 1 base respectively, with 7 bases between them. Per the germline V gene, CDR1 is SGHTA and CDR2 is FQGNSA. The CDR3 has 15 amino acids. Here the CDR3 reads CASSLARGSGNTIYF. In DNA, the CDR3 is TGTGCCAGCAGCTTAGCTCGGGGTTCTGGAAACACCATATATTTT.

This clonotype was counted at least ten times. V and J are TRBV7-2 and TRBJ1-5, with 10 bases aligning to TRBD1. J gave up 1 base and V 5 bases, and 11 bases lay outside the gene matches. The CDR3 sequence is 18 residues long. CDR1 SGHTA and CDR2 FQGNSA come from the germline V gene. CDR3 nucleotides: TGTGCCAGCAGCCGTACCCCGGACAGGGGGGCGAGCAATCAGCCCCAGCATTTT. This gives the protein CASSRTPDRGASNQPQHF. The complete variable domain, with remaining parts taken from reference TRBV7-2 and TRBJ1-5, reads GAGVSQSPSNKVTEKGKDVELRCDPISGHTALYWYRQSLGQGLEFLIYFQGNSAPDKSGLPSDRFSAERTGGSVSTLTIQRTQQEDSAVYLCASSRTPDRGASNQPQHFGDGTRLSIL.

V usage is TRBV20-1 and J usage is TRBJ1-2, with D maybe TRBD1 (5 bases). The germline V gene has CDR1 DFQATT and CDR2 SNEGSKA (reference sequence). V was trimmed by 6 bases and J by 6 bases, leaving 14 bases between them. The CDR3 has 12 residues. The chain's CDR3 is CSAGGRIDGYTF. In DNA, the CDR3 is TGCAGTGCGGGGGGACGGATTGATGGCTACACCTTC.

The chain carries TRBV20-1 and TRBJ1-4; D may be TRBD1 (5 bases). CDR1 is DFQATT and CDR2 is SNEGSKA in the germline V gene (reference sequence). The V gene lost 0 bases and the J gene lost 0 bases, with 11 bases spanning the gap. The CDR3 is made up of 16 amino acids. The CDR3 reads CSARDVRGTTNEKLFF. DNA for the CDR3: TGCAGTGCTAGAGATGTTCGGGGGACAACTAATGAAAAACTGTTTTTT.

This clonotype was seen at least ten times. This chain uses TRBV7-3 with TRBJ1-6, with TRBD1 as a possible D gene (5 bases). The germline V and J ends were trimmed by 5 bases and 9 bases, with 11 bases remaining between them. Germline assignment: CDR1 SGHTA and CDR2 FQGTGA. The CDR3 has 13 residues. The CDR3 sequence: CASSPGHPSPLHF. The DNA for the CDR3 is TGTGCCAGCAGCCCAGGACATCCTTCACCCCTCCACTTT.

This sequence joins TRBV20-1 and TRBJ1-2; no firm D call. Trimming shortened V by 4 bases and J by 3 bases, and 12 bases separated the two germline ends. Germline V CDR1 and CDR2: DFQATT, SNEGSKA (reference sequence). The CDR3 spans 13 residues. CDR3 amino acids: CSAKGPGHYGYTF. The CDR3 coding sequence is TGCAGTGCTAAGGGTCCTGGGCACTATGGCTACACCTTC.

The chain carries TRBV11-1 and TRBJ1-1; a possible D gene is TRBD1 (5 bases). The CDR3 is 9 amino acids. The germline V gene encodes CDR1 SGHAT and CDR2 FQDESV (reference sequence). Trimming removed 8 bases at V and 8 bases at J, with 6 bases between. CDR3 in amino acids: CASGGEAFF. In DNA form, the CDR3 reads TGTGCCAGCGGGGGAGAAGCTTTCTTT.

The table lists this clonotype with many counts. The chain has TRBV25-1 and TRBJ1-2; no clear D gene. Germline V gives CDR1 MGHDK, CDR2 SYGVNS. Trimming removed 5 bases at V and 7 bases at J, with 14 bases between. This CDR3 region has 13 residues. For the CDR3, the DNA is TGTGCCAGCAGTATCACGGGGATAGGTGGCTACACCTTC. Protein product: CASSITGIGGYTF.

CDR3 bases: TGTGCCAGCAGGAGGGAAGTTCAAGAGACCCAGCATTTT. This codes for CASRREVQETQHF. The V call is TRBV2, the J call TRBJ1-5; D remains unclear. Germline V gene sequence: CDR1 SNHLY, CDR2 FYNNEI. V was clipped by 6 bases and J by 11 bases, with 17 bases between them. CDR3 length: 13 residues.

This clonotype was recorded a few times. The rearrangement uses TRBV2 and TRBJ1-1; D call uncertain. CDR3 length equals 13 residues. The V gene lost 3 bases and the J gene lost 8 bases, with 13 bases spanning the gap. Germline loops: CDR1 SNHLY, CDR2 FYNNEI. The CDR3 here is CASSEEPNTEAFF. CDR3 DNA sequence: TGTGCCAGCAGTGAGGAACCGAATACCGAAGCTTTCTTT.

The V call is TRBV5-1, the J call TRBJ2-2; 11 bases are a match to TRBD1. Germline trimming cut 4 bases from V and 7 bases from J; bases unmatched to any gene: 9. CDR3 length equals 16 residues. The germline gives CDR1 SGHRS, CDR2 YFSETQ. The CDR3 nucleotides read TGCGCCAGCAGCCCCGGACAGGGGGCGCGGGTCGGGGAGCTGTTTTTT. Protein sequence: CASSPGQGARVGELFF.

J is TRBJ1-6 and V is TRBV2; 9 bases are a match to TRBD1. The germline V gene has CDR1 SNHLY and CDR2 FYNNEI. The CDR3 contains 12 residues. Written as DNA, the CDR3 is TGTGCGCTACAGGGGGCTGGATCACCCCTCCACTTT. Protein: CALQGAGSPLHF.

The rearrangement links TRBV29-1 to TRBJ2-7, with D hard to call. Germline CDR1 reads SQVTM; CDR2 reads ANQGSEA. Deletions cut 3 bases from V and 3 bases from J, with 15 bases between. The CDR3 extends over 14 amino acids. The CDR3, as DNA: TGCAGCGTTGATCGTAGGGTTTCTGACTACGAGCAGTACTTC. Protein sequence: CSVDRRVSDYEQYF.

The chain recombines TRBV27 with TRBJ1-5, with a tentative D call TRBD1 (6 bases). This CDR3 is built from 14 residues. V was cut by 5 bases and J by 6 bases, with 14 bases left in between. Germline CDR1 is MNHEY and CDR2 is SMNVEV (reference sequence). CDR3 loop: CASSLQGPGQPQHF. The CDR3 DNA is TGTGCCAGCAGTCTACAGGGACCGGGTCAGCCCCAGCATTTT.

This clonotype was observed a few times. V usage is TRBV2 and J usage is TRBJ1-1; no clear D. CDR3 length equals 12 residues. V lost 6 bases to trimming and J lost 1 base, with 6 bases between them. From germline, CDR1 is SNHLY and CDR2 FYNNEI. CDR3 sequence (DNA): TGTGCCAGCAGACGGCAGAACACTGAAGCTTTCTTT. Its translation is CASRRQNTEAFF.

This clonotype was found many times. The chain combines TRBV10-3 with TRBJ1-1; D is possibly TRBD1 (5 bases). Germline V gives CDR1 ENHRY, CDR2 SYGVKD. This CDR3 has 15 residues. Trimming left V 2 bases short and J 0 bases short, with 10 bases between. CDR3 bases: TGTGCCATCAGTGAGGGGGACGGTATGAACACTGAAGCTTTCTTT. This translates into CAISEGDGMNTEAFF.

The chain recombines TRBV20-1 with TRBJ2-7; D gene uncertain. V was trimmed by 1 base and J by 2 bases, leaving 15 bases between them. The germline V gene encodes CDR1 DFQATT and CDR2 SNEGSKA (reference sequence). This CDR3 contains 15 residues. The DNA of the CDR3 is TGCAGTGCTAGAGCCCGCGTGGCTGGCCCCTACGAGCAGTACTTC. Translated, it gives CSARARVAGPYEQYF.

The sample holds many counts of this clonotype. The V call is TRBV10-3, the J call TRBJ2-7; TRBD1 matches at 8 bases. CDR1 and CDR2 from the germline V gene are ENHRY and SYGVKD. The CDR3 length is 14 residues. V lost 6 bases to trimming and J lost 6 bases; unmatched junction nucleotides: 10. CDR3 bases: TGTGCCATCAGCAAGGAGAGGACAGGGACCGAGCAGTACTTC. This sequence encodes CAISKERTGTEQYF.

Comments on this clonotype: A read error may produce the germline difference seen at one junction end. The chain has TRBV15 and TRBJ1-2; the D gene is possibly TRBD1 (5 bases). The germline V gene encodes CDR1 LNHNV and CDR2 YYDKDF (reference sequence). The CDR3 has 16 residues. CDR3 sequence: CAISRDTGFLSYGYTF. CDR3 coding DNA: TGTGCCATCAGCAGAGATACAGGTTTCCTCTCCTATGGCTACACCTTC.

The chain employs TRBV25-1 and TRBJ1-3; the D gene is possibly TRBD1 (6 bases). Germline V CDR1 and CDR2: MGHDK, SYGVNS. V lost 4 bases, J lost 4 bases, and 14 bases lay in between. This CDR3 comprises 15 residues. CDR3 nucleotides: TGTGCCAGCAGTGCTTGGAACAGGGCCGGAAACACCATATATTTT. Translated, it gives CASSAWNRAGNTIYF.

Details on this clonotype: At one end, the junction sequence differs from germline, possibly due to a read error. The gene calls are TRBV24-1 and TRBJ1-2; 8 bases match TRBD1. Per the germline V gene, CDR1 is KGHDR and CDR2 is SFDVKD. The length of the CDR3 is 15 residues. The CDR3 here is CASSESGQGFYGYTF. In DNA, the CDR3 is TGTGCCAGCAGTGAAAGCGGACAGGGTTTTTATGGCTACACCTTC.

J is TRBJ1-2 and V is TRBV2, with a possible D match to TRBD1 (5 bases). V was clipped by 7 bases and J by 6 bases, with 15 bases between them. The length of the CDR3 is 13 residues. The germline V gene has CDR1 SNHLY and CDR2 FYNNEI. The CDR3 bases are TGTGCCAGCAAAGGGGCGGGCAGCCATGGCTACACCTTC. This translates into CASKGAGSHGYTF.

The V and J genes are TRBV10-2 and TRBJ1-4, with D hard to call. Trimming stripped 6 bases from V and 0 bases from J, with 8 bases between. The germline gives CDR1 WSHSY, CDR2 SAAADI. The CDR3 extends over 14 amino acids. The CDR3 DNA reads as TGCGCCAGCAGCGGGGAGACAACTAATGAAAAACTGTTTTTT. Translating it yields CASSGETTNEKLFF.

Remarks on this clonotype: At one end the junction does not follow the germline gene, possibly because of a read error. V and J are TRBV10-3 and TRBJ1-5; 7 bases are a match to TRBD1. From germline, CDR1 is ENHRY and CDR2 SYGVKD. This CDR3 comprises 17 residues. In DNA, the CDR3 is TGTGCCAGCAGTTCCGATCGGACAGGATTGGGGGATCAGCCCCAGCATTTT. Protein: CASSSDRTGLGDQPQHF.

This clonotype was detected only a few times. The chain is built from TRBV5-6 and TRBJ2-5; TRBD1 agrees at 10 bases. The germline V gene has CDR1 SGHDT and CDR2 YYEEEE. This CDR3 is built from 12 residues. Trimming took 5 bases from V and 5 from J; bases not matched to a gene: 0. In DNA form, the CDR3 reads TGTGCCAGCAGGGACAGGGGGGAGACCCAGTACTTC. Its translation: CASRDRGETQYF. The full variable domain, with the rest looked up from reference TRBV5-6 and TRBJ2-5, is DAGVTQSPTHLIKTRGQQVTLRCSPKSGHDTVSWYQQALGQGPQFIFQYYEEEERQRGNFPDRFSGHQFPNYSSELNVNALLLGDSALYLCASRDRGETQYFGPGTRLLVL.

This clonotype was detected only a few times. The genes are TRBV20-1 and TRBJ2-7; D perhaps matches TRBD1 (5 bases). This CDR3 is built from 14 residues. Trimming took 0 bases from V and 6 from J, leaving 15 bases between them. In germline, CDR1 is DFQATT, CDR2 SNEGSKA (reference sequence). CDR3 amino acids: CSARDVQGRGEQYF. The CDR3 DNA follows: TGCAGTGCTAGAGATGTGCAGGGAAGGGGCGAGCAGTACTTC.